These T cell receptor beta chains were read from a single sample in a study of T cell responses to AZD1222 COVID-19 vaccine. TCRdb's table, derived via immunoSEQ multiplex PCR, lists solely in-frame clones and lacks some. The repertoire holds some 180,000 clones, with just over 90% as singletons. The sample in question was peripheral blood, obtained 28 days after the second AZD1222 dose. The receptors originated from an adult who received the AZD1222 COVID-19 vaccine. CDR3s include the opening cysteine and the closing phenylalanine or tryptophan. D genes are given only for firm matches. Only some rows state a clone size, as once, few, many or a class for expanded clones.

cdr3_aa	cdr3_nt	v_call	j_call	d_call	cdr3_length	clone_size
CASSDGGSGGGPDTIYF	TGTGCCAGCAGCGATGGGGGGTCGGGCGGCGGACCTGACACCATATATTTT	TRBV14	TRBJ1-3	NA	17	NA
CASSQDSPWVSNQPQHF	TGCGCCAGCAGCCAAGATTCCCCGTGGGTAAGCAATCAGCCCCAGCATTTT	TRBV4-1	TRBJ1-5	NA	17	NA
CASREEREWNQPQHF	TGTGCCAGTAGGGAGGAGAGGGAATGGAATCAGCCCCAGCATTTT	TRBV19	TRBJ1-5	NA	15	NA
CASSLGDHFGNTIYF	TGCGCCAGCAGCTTGGGGGACCATTTTGGAAACACCATATATTTT	TRBV5-1	TRBJ1-3	NA	15	NA
CASSIVAGWSSNQPQHF	TGTGCCAGTAGTATAGTGGCGGGGTGGTCGAGCAATCAGCCCCAGCATTTT	TRBV19	TRBJ1-5	NA	17	NA
CASSHYGAGNTGELFF	TGCGCCAGCAGCCATTATGGGGCAGGGAACACCGGGGAGCTGTTTTTT	TRBV4-1	TRBJ2-2	NA	16	NA
CASSPDPIAGELFF	TGTGCCAGCAGCCCCGACCCAATCGCCGGGGAGCTGTTTTTT	TRBV9	TRBJ2-2	NA	14	NA
CAISDWGFDYGYTF	TGTGCCATCAGTGATTGGGGGTTTGACTATGGCTACACCTTC	TRBV10-3	TRBJ1-2	NA	14	NA
CSVEAGTSYGYTF	TGCAGCGTTGAAGCAGGGACGTCTTATGGCTACACCTTC	TRBV29-1	TRBJ1-2	NA	13	NA
CASSISNIQYF	TGTGCCAGCAGCATTTCGAACATTCAGTACTTC	TRBV11-2	TRBJ2-4	NA	11	NA
CASRAGRSEAFF	TGTGCCAGCAGGGCAGGCCGCTCTGAAGCTTTCTTT	TRBV12-3/TRBV12-4	TRBJ1-1	NA	12	NA
CASNPGNRFYGYTF	TGTGCCAGCAACCCGGGGAACCGATTCTATGGCTACACCTTC	TRBV6-5	TRBJ1-2	NA	14	NA
CASSPSSQGKETQYF	TGTGCCAGCAGCCCGTCGTCCCAGGGTAAAGAGACCCAGTACTTC	TRBV5-4	TRBJ2-5	NA	15	once
CASSIQGRLYF	TGTGCCAGTAGTATTCAGGGTCGTCTGTACTTC	TRBV19	TRBJ2-7	NA	11	NA
CASSYAGGSGYTF	TGTGCCAGCAGTTACGCGGGAGGTTCCGGCTACACCTTC	TRBV6-5	TRBJ1-2	NA	13	NA
CASSQDPTGAEQYF	TGCGCCAGCAGCCAAGACCCAACAGGGGCCGAGCAGTACTTC	TRBV4-1	TRBJ2-7	TRBD1	14	NA
CASSPRTAPTDEQFF	TGCGCCAGCAGCCCTAGGACTGCGCCCACGGATGAGCAGTTCTTC	TRBV4-1	TRBJ2-1	NA	15	NA
CASSPRQGSYNEQFF	TGTGCCAGCTCACCACGACAGGGGTCCTACAATGAGCAGTTCTTC	TRBV18	TRBJ2-1	TRBD1	15	NA